The 29 T cell receptor beta chains in this list originate from one sample, sequenced in a study of identical twins. Each CDR3 protein gets one entry after TCRdb re-called the 5' RACE reads with MiXCR. The data hold under 1 million distinct CDR3 sequences, with about 12% observed a single time. This sample was shared with a second study, whose subject was yellow fever vaccine responses in identical twins.

Sequencing used PBMCs. The receptors come from a woman aged 18-29 years in good health.

This clonotype was seen a few times. The rearrangement links TRBV2 to TRBJ2-1, with a tentative D call TRBD1 (7 bases). This CDR3 is built from 15 residues. V was pared by 5 bases and J by 9 bases, with 20 bases between. In germline, CDR1 is SNHLY, CDR2 FYNNEI. The CDR3 sequence: CASSQRQGGVSEQFF. The CDR3 DNA reads as TGTGCCAGCAGTCAGAGACAGGGCGGGGTGAGTGAGCAGTTCTTC.

This clonotype turned up a few times. The chain couples TRBV20-1 to TRBJ2-3; 10 bases are shared with TRBD2. The CDR3 has 16 amino acids. CDR1 is DFQATT, CDR2 SNEGSKA, per germline (reference sequence). V shed 6 bases and J 0 bases; nucleotides not matched to a gene: 9. This CDR3 reads CSASSGGTVSTDTQYF. CDR3 bases: TGCAGTGCCTCTAGCGGGGGTACCGTAAGCACAGATACGCAGTATTTT.

The CDR3 region has the DNA TGTGCCAGCAGTGAGGGCCAATCCCCTTCCAATGAGCAGTTCTTC. This sequence encodes CASSEGQSPSNEQFF. This chain joins TRBV6-4 and TRBJ2-1; no clear D. The germline V gene encodes CDR1 MRHNA and CDR2 SNTAGT. This CDR3 is built from 15 residues. Deletions cut 3 bases from V and 6 bases from J, with 15 bases between.

This clonotype is a singleton in its sample. The rearrangement links TRBV2 to TRBJ2-1; 7 nucleotides align to TRBD2. Germline loops: CDR1 SNHLY, CDR2 FYNNEI. J gave up 0 bases and V 11 bases, and 22 bases lay outside the gene matches. The CDR3 covers 19 residues. The DNA of the CDR3 is TGTGCCTTCTGCTTTATCGGGAGGAGGAATCCAAGCTCCTACAATGAGCAGTTCTTC. Protein product: CAFCFIGRRNPSSYNEQFF.

The DNA of the CDR3 is TGCGCCAGCAGCGAGAATTGGGGGTCAGGACGAAGCAATCAGCCCCAGCATTTT. The encoded protein is CASSENWGSGRSNQPQHF. The chain combines TRBV4-1 with TRBJ1-5, with D perhaps TRBD1 (5 bases). Trimming shortened V by 5 bases and J by 1 base, and 21 bases separated the two germline ends. This CDR3 region has 18 residues. The V gene's germline CDR1 is MGHRA and CDR2 YSYEKL.

The chain combines TRBV28 with TRBJ2-1; TRBD2 agrees at 9 bases. Per the germline V gene, CDR1 is MDHEN and CDR2 is SYDVKM. This CDR3 comprises 17 residues. V lost 1 base to trimming and J lost 7 bases; unmatched junction nucleotides: 11. CDR3 amino acids: CASSLYPSGGGGNEQFF. CDR3 DNA: TGTGCCAGCAGTTTATACCCGAGTGGCGGGGGGGGGAATGAGCAGTTCTTC.

The V call is TRBV5-8, the J call TRBJ2-1, with D possibly being TRBD2 (5 bases). Trimming took off 0 bases at V and 4 bases at J, with 11 bases between the two ends. Germline CDR1 and CDR2: SGHTS and YDEGEE. The CDR3 is made up of 15 amino acids. The CDR3 DNA reads as TGTGCCAGCAGCTTGGAGATAGCGCCTTACAATGAGCAGTTCTTC. It yields the protein CASSLEIAPYNEQFF.

The chain uses TRBV5-1 and TRBJ2-1, with 7 bases that match TRBD1. CDR3 size: 18 residues. The V segment lost 5 bases and the J segment 2 bases; nucleotides outside the gene matches: 16. Germline CDR1 and CDR2: SGHRS and YFSETQ. The CDR3 coding sequence is TGCGCCAGCAGTGGTGGACAGGCTGGGCTAGAAACCTACAATGAGCAGTTCTTC. Translation gives CASSGGQAGLETYNEQFF.

As to this clonotype: With a much larger clone just one base away, this may be a read error. The genes are TRBV6-5 and TRBJ2-5; 10 positions match TRBD1. Germline V gene lookup returns CDR1 MNHEY and CDR2 SVGAGI. This CDR3 is built from 14 residues. V lost 6 bases, J lost 4 bases, and 5 bases stayed unmatched. The CDR3 reads CASSRGTGVETQYF. In DNA form, the CDR3 reads TGTGCCAGCAGCCGCGGGACAGGGGTAGAGACCCAGTACTTC.

This clonotype was seen ten or more times. The chain links TRBV20-1 to TRBJ2-1, with D unclear. The CDR3 loop spans 15 amino acids. Germline-derived CDR1 and CDR2 are DFQATT and SNEGSKA (reference sequence). Trimming cost V 1 base and J 0 bases, with 10 bases left between them. In nucleotides, the CDR3 is TGCAGTGCTAGAGGGGCCGAGAGCTCCTACAATGAGCAGTTCTTC. Encoded protein: CSARGAESSYNEQFF.

This clonotype turned up a few times. V gene TRBV20-1 combines with J gene TRBJ1-6, with unresolved D. Trimming removed 1 base at V and 8 bases at J, with 9 bases between. The germline V gene has CDR1 DFQATT and CDR2 SNEGSKA (reference sequence). This CDR3 comprises 13 residues. Written as DNA, the CDR3 is TGCAGTGCTAGAGGAGGGCTCGATTCACCCCTCCACTTT. Translation gives CSARGGLDSPLHF.

As concerns this clonotype: This may be a read error: a much more frequent sequence differs by one nucleotide. The rearrangement uses TRBV9 and TRBJ2-3; no definite D call. This CDR3 is 10 amino acids long. V was clipped by 3 bases and J by 7 bases, with 3 bases between them. CDR1 is SGDLS, CDR2 YYNGEE, per germline. This CDR3 is CASSGHTQYF. Here the CDR3 DNA reads TGTGCCAGCAGCGGTCATACGCAGTATTTT.

This clonotype was counted ten times or more. The chain uses TRBV9 and TRBJ2-1; 7 bases agree with TRBD2. Germline CDR1 is SGDLS and CDR2 is YYNGEE. The CDR3 has 15 residues. V lost 0 bases, J lost 9 bases, and 9 bases stayed unmatched. CDR3 in DNA: TGTGCCAGCAGCGTAGTTGCGCGGGAGTGGGGTGAGCAGTTCTTC. It encodes CASSVVAREWGEQFF.

This chain joins TRBV7-9 and TRBJ2-5; D may correspond to TRBD1 or TRBD2 (5 bases each). This CDR3 comprises 15 residues. V was trimmed by 4 bases and J by 4 bases, leaving 16 bases between them. The germline CDR1 and CDR2 sequences are SEHNR and FQNEAQ (reference sequence). The CDR3 loop reads CASSSPGRLRETQYF. The CDR3 nucleotides are TGTGCCAGCAGCTCTCCGGGACGGCTTCGAGAGACCCAGTACTTC.

A remark on this clonotype: Because it lacks the conserved phenylalanine or tryptophan at the end, this CDR3 is likely a read error. The V and J genes are TRBV5-5 and TRBJ2-5, with no clear D. Germline CDR1 and CDR2: SGHKS and YYEKEE (reference sequence). V was clipped by 0 bases and J by 3 bases, with 3 bases between them. The CDR3 contains 12 residues. The CDR3 reads CASSLEEETQYS. The CDR3 coding sequence is TGTGCCAGCAGCTTGGAGGAAGAGACCCAGTACTCC.

The sample holds a few counts of this clonotype. The rearrangement joins TRBV11-1 to TRBJ1-2; 8 bases agree with TRBD1. V dropped 2 bases and J dropped 3; count of bases not matched to a gene: 20. The V gene's germline CDR1 is SGHAT and CDR2 FQDESV (reference sequence). The CDR3 contains 20 residues. In DNA, the CDR3 is TGTGCCAGCAGCTTACGGTCAGGGGGCAAGGACTCTTCCCCCTACTATGGCTACACCTTC. It yields the protein CASSLRSGGKDSSPYYGYTF.

The chain recombines TRBV23-1 with TRBJ2-2; no clear D. TRBV23-1 is filed as an ORF, its function uncertain. The CDR3 consists of 14 residues. V lost 5 bases and J lost 6, with 13 bases in between. The CDR3 loop is CASSVVPRAGELFF. Written as DNA, the CDR3 is TGCGCCAGCAGTGTGGTTCCGCGCGCCGGGGAGCTGTTTTTT.

The genes are TRBV20-1 and TRBJ1-2; no clear D. Trimming took 6 bases from V and 4 from J, leaving 9 bases between them. From germline, CDR1 is DFQATT and CDR2 SNEGSKA (reference sequence). The CDR3 consists of 11 residues. The CDR3 sequence is CSAELSYGYTF. In DNA form, the CDR3 reads TGCAGTGCCGAATTATCCTATGGCTACACCTTC.

This clonotype was recorded at least ten times. One end of the junction varies from germline; a read error may be responsible. V is TRBV7-9 and J is TRBJ2-1; no definite D call. CDR1 and CDR2 (germline): SEHNR, FQNEAQ (reference sequence). CDR3 length: 12 amino acids. The CDR3 DNA follows: TGTGCCAGCAGTTTAGTGAGCAATGAGCAGTTCTTC. Protein: CASSLVSNEQFF.

This clonotype came up a few times. The chain recombines TRBV27 with TRBJ1-2, with 8 bases matching TRBD1. The V and J ends lost 6 bases and 8 bases, in that order; junction bases with no gene match: 8. The CDR3 extends over 13 amino acids. From germline, CDR1 is MNHEY and CDR2 SMNVEV (reference sequence). The CDR3 DNA reads as TGTGCCAGCAGCCAAGGACAGGGCAGCGGCTACACCTTC. Residues: CASSQGQGSGYTF.

The rearrangement uses TRBV5-1 and TRBJ2-7; 13 nucleotides align to TRBD2. The V and J ends lost 0 bases and 4 bases, in that order; junction bases with no gene match: 13. Per the germline V gene, CDR1 is SGHRS and CDR2 is YFSETQ. This CDR3 has 19 residues. The CDR3 DNA is TGCGCCAGCAGCTTGGATTGGACTAGCGGGAGCGCGACACATTACGAGCAGTACTTC. Encoded protein: CASSLDWTSGSATHYEQYF.

The table lists this clonotype with a few counts. The V gene is TRBV4-2, the J gene TRBJ1-4; a possible D gene is TRBD1 (6 bases). The V gene's germline CDR1 is LGHNA and CDR2 YNFKEQ. The V end lost 2 bases, the J end lost 7 bases, and 20 bases lay between the germline ends. CDR3 length: 17 amino acids. CDR3 in amino acids: CASSQMKVLQGSEKLFF. The CDR3 region has the DNA TGTGCCAGCAGCCAAATGAAGGTGTTACAGGGAAGTGAAAAACTGTTTTTT.

This rearrangement joins TRBV20-1 to TRBJ2-3; TRBD1 is a possible D gene (5 bases). Germline values: CDR1 DFQATT, CDR2 SNEGSKA (reference sequence). V lost 0 bases and J lost 2, with 9 bases in between. This CDR3 has 14 amino acids. This chain's CDR3 is CSARDPRVTDTQYF. Written as DNA, the CDR3 is TGCAGTGCTAGAGATCCCAGGGTCACAGATACGCAGTATTTT.

This clonotype has just a few counts. The V gene is TRBV2, the J gene TRBJ2-3, with 8 bases fitting TRBD1. This CDR3 has 15 amino acids. J gave up 3 bases and V 7 bases, and 9 bases lay outside the gene matches. Germline CDR1 and CDR2: SNHLY and FYNNEI. The CDR3, as DNA: TGTGCCAGCACTTACAGGGGGGTGGTTACAGATACGCAGTATTTT. This sequence encodes CASTYRGVVTDTQYF. Using reference TRBV2 and TRBJ2-3 for the parts outside the CDR3, the full variable domain is EPEVTQTPSHQVTQMGQEVILRCVPISNHLYFYWYRQILGQKVEFLVSFYNNEISEKSEIFDDQFSVERPDGSNFTLKIRSTKLEDSAMYFCASTYRGVVTDTQYFGPGTRLTVL.

The DNA for the CDR3 is TGTGCCAGCAGCCAGAGCGGGAGTGGCGAGCAGTACTTC. Residues: CASSQSGSGEQYF. This chain joins TRBV12-3 or TRBV12-4 and TRBJ2-7, with 8 positions matching TRBD2. The CDR3 is 13 amino acids. Trimming at V came to 6 bases and at J to 6 bases, leaving 7 bases not matched to a gene.

The sample holds many counts of this clonotype. This sequence joins TRBV20-1 and TRBJ2-5; weak D call: TRBD1 (6 bases). In germline, CDR1 is DFQATT, CDR2 SNEGSKA (reference sequence). The CDR3 consists of 15 residues. V lost 3 bases and J 1 base, leaving 15 bases between the germline ends. The chain's CDR3 is CSARDDRDTQETQYF. The CDR3 DNA sequence: TGCAGTGCTAGGGACGACCGGGACACCCAAGAGACCCAGTACTTC.

This clonotype was seen more than once but under ten times. The chain is built from TRBV20-1 and TRBJ2-1; 7 bases align to TRBD1. V was clipped by 3 bases and J by 0 bases; unmatched bases: 2. The CDR3 totals 14 residues. Germline V gene sequence: CDR1 DFQATT, CDR2 SNEGSKA (reference sequence). CDR3 amino acids: CSARRTGSYNEQFF. CDR3 bases: TGCAGTGCTAGGCGGACAGGCTCCTACAATGAGCAGTTCTTC.

This clonotype occurred a few times. This sequence joins TRBV7-6 and TRBJ2-1; no definite D call. Between the trimmed V and J ends, which lost 6 bases and 0 bases, there was a span of 12 bases. Looked up from germline, CDR1 is SGHVS and CDR2 is FNYEAQ. The CDR3 is made up of 15 amino acids. Written as DNA, the CDR3 is TGTGCCAGCAGTCCAAGGTACCTCTCCTACAATGAGCAGTTCTTC. Translation: CASSPRYLSYNEQFF.

This clonotype came up a few times. The chain combines TRBV5-1 with TRBJ2-5; 9 bases match TRBD1. Germline trimming cut 3 bases from V and 1 base from J; bases unmatched to any gene: 10. The CDR3 contains 17 residues. Germline V CDR1 and CDR2: SGHRS, YFSETQ. This CDR3 reads CASSSFTGTGIQETQYF. The CDR3, as DNA: TGCGCCAGCAGCTCGTTCACCGGGACAGGGATCCAAGAGACCCAGTACTTC.